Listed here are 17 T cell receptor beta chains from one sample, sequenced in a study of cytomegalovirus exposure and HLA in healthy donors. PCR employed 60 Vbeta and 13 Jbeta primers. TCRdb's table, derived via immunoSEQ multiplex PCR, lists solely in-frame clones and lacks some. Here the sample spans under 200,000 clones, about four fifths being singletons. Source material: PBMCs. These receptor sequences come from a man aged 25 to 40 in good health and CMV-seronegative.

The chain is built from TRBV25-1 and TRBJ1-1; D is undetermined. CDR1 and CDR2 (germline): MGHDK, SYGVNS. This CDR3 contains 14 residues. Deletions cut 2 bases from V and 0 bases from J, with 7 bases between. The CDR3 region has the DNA TGTGCCAGCAGTGAACCGGGGTTGAACACTGAAGCTTTCTTT. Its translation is CASSEPGLNTEAFF.

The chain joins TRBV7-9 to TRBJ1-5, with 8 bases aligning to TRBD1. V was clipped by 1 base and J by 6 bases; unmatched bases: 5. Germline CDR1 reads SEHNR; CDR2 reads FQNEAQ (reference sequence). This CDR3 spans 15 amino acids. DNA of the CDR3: TGTGCCAGCAGCTTAGGAGACAGGGGAAGTCAGCCCCAGCATTTT. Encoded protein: CASSLGDRGSQPQHF.

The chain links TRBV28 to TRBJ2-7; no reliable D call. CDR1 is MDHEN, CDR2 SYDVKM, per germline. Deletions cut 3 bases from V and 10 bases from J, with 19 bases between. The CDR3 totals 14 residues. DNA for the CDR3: TGTGCCAGCAGTTTCCCCCACCCAGGCCGAGATCAGTACTTC. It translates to CASSFPHPGRDQYF.

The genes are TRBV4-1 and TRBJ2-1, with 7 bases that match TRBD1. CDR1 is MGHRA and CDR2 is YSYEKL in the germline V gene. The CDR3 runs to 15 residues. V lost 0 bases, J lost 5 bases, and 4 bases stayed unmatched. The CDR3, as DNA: TGCGCCAGCAGCCAAGAGAACAGGGGAGACAATGAGCAGTTCTTC. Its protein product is CASSQENRGDNEQFF.

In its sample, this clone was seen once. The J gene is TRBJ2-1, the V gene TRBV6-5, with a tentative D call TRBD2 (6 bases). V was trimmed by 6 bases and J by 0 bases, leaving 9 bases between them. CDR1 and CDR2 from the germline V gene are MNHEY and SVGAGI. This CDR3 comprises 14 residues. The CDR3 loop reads CASRGGDSYNEQFF. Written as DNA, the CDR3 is TGTGCCAGCAGGGGCGGGGACTCCTACAATGAGCAGTTCTTC.

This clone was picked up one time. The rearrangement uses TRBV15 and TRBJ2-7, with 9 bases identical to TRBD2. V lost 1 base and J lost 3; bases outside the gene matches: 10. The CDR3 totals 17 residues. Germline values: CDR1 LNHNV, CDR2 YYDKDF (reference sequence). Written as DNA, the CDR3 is TGTGCCACCAGCAGAGTCCCTCGACTAGCGGAGTACTACGAGCAGTACTTC. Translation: CATSRVPRLAEYYEQYF.

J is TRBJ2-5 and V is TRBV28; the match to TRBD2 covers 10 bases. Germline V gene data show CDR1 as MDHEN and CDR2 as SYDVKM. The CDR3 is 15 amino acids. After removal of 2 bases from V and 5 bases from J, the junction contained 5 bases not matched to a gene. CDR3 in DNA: TGTGCCAGCAGTTTAAGGCTAGCGGGGGTGGAGACCCAGTACTTC. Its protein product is CASSLRLAGVETQYF.

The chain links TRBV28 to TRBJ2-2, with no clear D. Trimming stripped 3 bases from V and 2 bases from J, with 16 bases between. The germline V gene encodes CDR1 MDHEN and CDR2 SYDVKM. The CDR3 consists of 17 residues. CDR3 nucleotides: TGTGCCAGCAGTTTGGGTGCCCAGGCCGAAAACACCGGGGAGCTGTTTTTT. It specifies CASSLGAQAENTGELFF.

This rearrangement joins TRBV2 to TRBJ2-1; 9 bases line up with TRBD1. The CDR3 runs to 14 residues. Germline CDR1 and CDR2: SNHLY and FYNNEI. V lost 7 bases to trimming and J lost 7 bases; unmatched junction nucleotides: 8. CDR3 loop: CASNQQGASNEQFF. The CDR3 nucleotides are TGTGCCAGCAATCAACAGGGGGCGAGTAATGAGCAGTTCTTC.

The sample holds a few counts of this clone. CDR3 protein: CASSVGRESPFNEQFF. The CDR3 nucleotides are TGTGCCAGCAGCGTAGGGAGGGAATCTCCCTTCAATGAGCAGTTCTTC. This chain joins TRBV9 and TRBJ2-1, with D possibly being TRBD2 (6 bases). V dropped 0 bases and J dropped 6 bases, with 16 bases sitting between them. CDR3 length: 16 residues. Germline loops: CDR1 SGDLS, CDR2 YYNGEE.

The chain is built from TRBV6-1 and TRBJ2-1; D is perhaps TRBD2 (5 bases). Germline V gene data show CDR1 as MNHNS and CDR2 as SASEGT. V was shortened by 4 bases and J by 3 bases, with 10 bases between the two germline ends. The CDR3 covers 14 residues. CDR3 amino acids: CASSAGSSYNEQFF. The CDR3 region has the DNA TGTGCCAGCAGTGCGGGGTCCAGCTACAATGAGCAGTTCTTC.

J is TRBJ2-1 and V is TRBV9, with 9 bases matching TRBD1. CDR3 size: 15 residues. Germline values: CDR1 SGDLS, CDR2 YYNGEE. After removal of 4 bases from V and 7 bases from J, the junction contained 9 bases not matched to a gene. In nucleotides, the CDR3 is TGTGCCAGCAGCAGCGGGACAGGGAATGCGAATGAGCAGTTCTTC. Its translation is CASSSGTGNANEQFF.

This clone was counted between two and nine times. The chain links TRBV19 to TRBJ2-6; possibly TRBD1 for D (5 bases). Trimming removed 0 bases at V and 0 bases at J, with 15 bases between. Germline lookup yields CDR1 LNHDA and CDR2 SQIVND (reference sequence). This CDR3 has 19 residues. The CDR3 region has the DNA TGTGCCAGTAGTATAGACCAGGGTTTCGCCCTCTCTGGGGCCAACGTCCTGACTTTC. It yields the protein CASSIDQGFALSGANVLTF.

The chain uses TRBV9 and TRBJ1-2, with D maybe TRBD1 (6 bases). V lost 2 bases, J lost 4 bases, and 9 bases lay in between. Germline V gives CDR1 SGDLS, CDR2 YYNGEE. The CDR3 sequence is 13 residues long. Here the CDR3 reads CASSVARGYGYTF. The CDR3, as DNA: TGTGCCAGCAGCGTCGCCAGGGGCTATGGCTACACCTTC. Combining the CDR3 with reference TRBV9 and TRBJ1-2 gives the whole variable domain DSGVTQTPKHLITATGQRVTLRCSPRSGDLSVYWYQQSLDQGLQFLIQYYNGEERAKGNILERFSAQQFPDLHSELNLSSLELGDSALYFCASSVARGYGYTFGSGTRLTVV.

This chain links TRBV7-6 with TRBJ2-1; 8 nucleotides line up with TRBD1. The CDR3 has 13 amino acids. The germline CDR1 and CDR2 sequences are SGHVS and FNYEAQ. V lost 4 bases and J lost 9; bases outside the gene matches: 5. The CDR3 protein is CASSYDRGSEQFF. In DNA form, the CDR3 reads TGTGCCAGCAGCTACGACAGGGGAAGTGAGCAGTTCTTC.

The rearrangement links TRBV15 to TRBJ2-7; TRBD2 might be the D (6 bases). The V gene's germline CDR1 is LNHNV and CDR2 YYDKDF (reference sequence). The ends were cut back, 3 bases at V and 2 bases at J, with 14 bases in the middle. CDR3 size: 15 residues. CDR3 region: CATSSFPGVAYEQYF. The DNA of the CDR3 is TGTGCCACCAGCAGCTTCCCGGGAGTAGCCTACGAGCAGTACTTC.

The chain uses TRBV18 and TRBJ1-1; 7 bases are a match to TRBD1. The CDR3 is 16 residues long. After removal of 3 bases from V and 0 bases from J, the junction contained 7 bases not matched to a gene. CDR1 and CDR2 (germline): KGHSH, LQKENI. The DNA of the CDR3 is TGTGCCAGCTCACCTTACCCGGGACAGCTGAACACTGAAGCTTTCTTT. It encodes CASSPYPGQLNTEAFF. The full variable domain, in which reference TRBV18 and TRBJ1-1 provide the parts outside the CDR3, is NAGVMQNPRHLVRRRGQEARLRCSPMKGHSHVYWYRQLPEEGLKFMVYLQKENIIDESGMPKERFSAEFPKEGPSILRIQQVVRGDSAAYFCASSPYPGQLNTEAFFGQGTRLTVV.